These 3 T cell receptor beta chains came from one sample sequenced in a study of OX40 agonist ivuxolimab in advanced cancers. TCRdb's copy holds only in-frame clones and misses some; the assay was immunoSEQ multiplex PCR. The table lists tens of thousands of clones, more than 80% of them singletons. Sequenced material: CD4+ or CD8+ T cells sorted from blood, taken in a trial of the OX40 agonist ivuxolimab. These receptors came from an adult with an advanced solid tumor such as melanoma, head and neck, liver or kidney cancer.

This clone was observed once. The chain employs TRBV28 and TRBJ2-7; 10 nucleotides align to TRBD2. The CDR3 totals 14 residues. Germline CDR1 MDHEN, CDR2 SYDVKM. The V segment lost 7 bases and the J segment 2 bases; nucleotides outside the gene matches: 5. The CDR3 DNA sequence: TGTGCCAGCATCCGAGCGGGGGGGACCTACGAGCAGTACTTC. Protein sequence: CASIRAGGTYEQYF.

This chain links TRBV2 with TRBJ1-2; TRBD1 might be the D (5 bases). CDR1 SNHLY and CDR2 FYNNEI come from the germline V gene. This CDR3 contains 14 residues. The V and J ends lost 4 bases and 0 bases respectively, with 9 bases between them. CDR3 nucleotide sequence: TGTGCCAGCAGTGGGGCAGGGCCTAACTATGGCTACACCTTC. Translated: CASSGAGPNYGYTF. Full variable domain (missing parts from reference TRBV2 and TRBJ1-2): EPEVTQTPSHQVTQMGQEVILRCVPISNHLYFYWYRQILGQKVEFLVSFYNNEISEKSEIFDDQFSVERPDGSNFTLKIRSTKLEDSAMYFCASSGAGPNYGYTFGSGTRLTVV.

This sequence joins TRBV14 and TRBJ1-1; 7 nucleotides line up with TRBD1. Germline V gives CDR1 SGHDN, CDR2 FVKESK. V lost 4 bases to trimming and J lost 2 bases; unmatched junction nucleotides: 10. This CDR3 contains 16 residues. The DNA for the CDR3 is TGTGCCAGCAGCCGTAATATCGGGACAGTTAACACTGAAGCTTTCTTT. Its protein product is CASSRNIGTVNTEAFF.